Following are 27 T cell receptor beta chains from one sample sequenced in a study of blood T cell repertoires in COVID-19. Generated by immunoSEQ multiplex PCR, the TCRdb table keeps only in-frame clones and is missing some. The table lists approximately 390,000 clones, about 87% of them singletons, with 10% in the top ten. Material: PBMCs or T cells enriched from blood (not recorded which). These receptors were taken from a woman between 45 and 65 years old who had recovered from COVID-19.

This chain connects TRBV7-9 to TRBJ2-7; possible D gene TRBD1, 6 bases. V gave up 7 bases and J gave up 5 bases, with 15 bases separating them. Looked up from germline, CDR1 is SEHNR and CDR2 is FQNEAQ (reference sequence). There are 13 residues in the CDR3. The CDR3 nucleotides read TGTGCCAGCACCACTATACAGGGACACGAGCAGTACTTC. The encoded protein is CASTTIQGHEQYF.

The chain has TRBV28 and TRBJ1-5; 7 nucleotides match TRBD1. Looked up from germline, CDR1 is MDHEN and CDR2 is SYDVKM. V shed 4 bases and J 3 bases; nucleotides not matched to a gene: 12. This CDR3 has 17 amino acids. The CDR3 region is CASSSSPDRIPNQPQHF. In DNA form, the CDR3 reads TGTGCCAGCAGTTCGAGTCCGGACAGGATCCCCAATCAGCCCCAGCATTTT.

This CDR3 is CASSQTESYGYTF. CDR3 nucleotides: TGTGCCAGTAGCCAAACAGAGAGCTATGGCTACACCTTC. V and J are TRBV19 and TRBJ1-2; the D is unclear. The CDR3 sequence is 13 residues long. V was pared by 6 bases and J by 4 bases, with 12 bases between. CDR1 and CDR2 (germline): LNHDA, SQIVND (reference sequence).

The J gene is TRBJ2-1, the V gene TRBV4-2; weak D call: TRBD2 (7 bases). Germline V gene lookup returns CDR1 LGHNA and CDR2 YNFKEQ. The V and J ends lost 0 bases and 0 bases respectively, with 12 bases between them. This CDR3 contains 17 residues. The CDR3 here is CASSQDWGGASYNEQFF. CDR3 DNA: TGTGCCAGCAGCCAAGATTGGGGGGGCGCCTCCTACAATGAGCAGTTCTTC.

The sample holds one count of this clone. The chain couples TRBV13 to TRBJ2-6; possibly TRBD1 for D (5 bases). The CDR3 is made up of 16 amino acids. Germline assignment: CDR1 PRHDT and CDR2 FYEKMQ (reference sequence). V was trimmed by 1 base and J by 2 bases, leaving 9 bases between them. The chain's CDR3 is CASSLARVAGANVLTF. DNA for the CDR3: TGTGCCAGCAGCTTAGCCAGGGTGGCTGGGGCCAACGTCCTGACTTTC. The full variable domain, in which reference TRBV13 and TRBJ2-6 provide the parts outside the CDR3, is AAGVIQSPRHLIKEKRETATLKCYPIPRHDTVYWYQQGPGQDPQFLISFYEKMQSDKGSIPDRFSAQQFSDYHSELNMSSLELGDSALYFCASSLARVAGANVLTFGAGSRLTVL.

The CDR3 DNA reads as TGTGCCAGCAGCTTATTTCACAGAACTAATGAAAAACTGTTTTTT. This sequence encodes CASSLFHRTNEKLFF. The chain has TRBV7-6 and TRBJ1-4; D is uncertain. The CDR3 has 15 amino acids. CDR1 SGHVS and CDR2 FNYEAQ come from the germline V gene. V gave up 2 bases and J gave up 1 base, with 8 bases separating them.

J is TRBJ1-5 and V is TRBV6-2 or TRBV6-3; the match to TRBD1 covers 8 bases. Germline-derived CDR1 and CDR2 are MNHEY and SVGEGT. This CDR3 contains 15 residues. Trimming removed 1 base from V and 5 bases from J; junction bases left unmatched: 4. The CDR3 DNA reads TGTGCCAGCAGTTACTGGACAGGGCTGGATCAGCCCCAGCATTTT. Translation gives CASSYWTGLDQPQHF.

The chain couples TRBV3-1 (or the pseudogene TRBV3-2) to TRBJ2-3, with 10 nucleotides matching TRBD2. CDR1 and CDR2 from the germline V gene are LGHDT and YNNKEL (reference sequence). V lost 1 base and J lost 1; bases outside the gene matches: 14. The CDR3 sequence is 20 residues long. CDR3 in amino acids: CASSQVLGAGGPRGTDTQYF. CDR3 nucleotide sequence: TGTGCCAGCAGCCAAGTTTTAGGAGCGGGGGGGCCAAGGGGCACAGATACGCAGTATTTT.

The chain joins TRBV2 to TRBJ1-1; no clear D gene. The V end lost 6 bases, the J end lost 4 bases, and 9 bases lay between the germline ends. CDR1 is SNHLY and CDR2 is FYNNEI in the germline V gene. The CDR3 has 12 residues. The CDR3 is CASRPGTTEAFF. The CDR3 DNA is TGTGCCAGCAGGCCGGGTACCACTGAAGCTTTCTTT.

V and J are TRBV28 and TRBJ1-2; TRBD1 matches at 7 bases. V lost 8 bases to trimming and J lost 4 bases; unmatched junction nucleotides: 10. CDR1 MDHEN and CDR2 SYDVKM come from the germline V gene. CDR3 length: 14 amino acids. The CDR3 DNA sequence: TGTGCCAGCGAAATGGAGGGGGCCCTCTATGGCTACACCTTC. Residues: CASEMEGALYGYTF.

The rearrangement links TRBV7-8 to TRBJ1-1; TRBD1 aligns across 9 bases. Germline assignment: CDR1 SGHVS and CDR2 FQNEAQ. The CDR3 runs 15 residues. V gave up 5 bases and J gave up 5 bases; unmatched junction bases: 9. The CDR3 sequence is CASSRTGQGLTEAFF. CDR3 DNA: TGTGCCAGCAGCCGTACCGGACAGGGGTTGACTGAAGCTTTCTTT. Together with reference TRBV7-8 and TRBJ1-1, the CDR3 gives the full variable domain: GAGVSQSPRYKVAKRGQDVALRCDPISGHVSLFWYQQALGQGPEFLTYFQNEAQLDKSGLPSDRFFAERPEGSVSTLKIQRTQQEDSAVYLCASSRTGQGLTEAFFGQGTRLTVV.

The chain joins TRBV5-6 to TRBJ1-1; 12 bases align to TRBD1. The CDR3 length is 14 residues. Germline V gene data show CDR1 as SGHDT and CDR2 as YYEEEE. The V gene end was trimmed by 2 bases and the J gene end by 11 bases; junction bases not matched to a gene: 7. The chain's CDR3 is CASSFARDRGQAFF. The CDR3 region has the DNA TGTGCCAGCAGCTTTGCGCGGGACAGGGGGCAGGCTTTCTTT.

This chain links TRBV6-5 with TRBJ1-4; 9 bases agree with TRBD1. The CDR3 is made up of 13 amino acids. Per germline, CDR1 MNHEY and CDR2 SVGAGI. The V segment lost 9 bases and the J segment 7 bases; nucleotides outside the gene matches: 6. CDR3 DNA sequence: TGTGCCAGTGACAGGGGGTCAGGTGAAAAACTGTTTTTT. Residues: CASDRGSGEKLFF.

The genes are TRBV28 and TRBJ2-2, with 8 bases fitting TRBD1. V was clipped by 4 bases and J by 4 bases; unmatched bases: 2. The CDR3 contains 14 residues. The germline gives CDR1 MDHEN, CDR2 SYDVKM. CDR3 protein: CASSSGTGTGELFF. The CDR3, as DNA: TGTGCCAGCAGTTCCGGGACAGGCACCGGGGAGCTGTTTTTT.

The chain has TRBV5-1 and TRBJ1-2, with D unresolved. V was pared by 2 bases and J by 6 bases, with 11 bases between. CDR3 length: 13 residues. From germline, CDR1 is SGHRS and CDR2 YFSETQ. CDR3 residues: CASSLKAADGYTF. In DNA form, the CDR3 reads TGCGCCAGCAGCTTAAAGGCGGCCGATGGCTACACCTTC. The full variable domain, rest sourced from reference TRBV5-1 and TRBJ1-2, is KAGVTQTPRYLIKTRGQQVTLSCSPISGHRSVSWYQQTPGQGLQFLFEYFSETQRNKGNFPGRFSGRQFSNSRSEMNVSTLELGDSALYLCASSLKAADGYTFGSGTRLTVV.

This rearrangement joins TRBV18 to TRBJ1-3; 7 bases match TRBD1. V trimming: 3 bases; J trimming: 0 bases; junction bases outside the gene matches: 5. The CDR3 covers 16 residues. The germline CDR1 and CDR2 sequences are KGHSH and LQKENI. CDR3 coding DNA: TGTGCCAGCTCACCCGGGACAGCAAACTCTGGAAACACCATATATTTT. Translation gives CASSPGTANSGNTIYF.

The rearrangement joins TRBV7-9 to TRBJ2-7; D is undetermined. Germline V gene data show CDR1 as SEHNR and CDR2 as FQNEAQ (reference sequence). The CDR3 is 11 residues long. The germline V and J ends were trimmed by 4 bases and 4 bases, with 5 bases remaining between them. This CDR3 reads CASSSQYEQYF. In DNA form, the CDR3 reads TGTGCCAGCAGCTCTCAGTACGAGCAGTACTTC.

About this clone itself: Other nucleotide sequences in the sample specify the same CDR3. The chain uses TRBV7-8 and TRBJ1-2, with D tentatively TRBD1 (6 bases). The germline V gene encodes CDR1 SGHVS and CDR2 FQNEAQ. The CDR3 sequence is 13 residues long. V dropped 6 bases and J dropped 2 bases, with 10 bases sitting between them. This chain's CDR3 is CASSPDSNYGYTF. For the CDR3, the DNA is TGTGCCAGCAGTCCGGACAGCAACTATGGCTACACCTTC.

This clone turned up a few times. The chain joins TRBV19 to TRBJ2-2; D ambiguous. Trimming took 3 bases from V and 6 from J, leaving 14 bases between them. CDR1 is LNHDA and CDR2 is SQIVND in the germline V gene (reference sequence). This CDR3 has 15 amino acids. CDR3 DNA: TGTGCCAGTAGTATTAATGTACACCGATCCGGGGAGCTGTTTTTT. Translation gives CASSINVHRSGELFF.

The CDR3 reads CASSLTQGVTEAFF. CDR3 DNA sequence: TGTGCCAGCAGCTTAACCCAGGGGGTAACTGAAGCTTTCTTT. This chain uses TRBV7-9 with TRBJ1-1; TRBD1 agrees at 7 bases. CDR1 and CDR2 from the germline V gene are SEHNR and FQNEAQ (reference sequence). CDR3 length: 14 residues. V gave up 2 bases and J gave up 5 bases; unmatched junction bases: 5.

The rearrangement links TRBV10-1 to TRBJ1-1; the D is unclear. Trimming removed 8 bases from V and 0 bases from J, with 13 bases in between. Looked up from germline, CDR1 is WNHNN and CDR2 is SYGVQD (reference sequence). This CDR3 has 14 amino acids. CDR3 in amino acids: CASGGRDLNTEAFF. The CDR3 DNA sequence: TGCGCCAGCGGTGGGAGAGATTTGAACACTGAAGCTTTCTTT.

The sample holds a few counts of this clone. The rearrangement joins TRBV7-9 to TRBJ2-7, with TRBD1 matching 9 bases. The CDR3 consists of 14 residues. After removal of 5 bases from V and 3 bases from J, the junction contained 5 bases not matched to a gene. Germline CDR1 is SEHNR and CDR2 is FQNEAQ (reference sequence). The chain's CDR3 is CASSHRDRDYEQYF. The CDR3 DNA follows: TGTGCCAGCAGCCACCGGGACAGGGACTACGAGCAGTACTTC.

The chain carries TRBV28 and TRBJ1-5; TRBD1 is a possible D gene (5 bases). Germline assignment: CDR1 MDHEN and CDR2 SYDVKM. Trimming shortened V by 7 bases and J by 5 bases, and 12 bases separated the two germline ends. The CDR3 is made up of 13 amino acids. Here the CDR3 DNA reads TGTGCCAGCAACCCAGGAGGGGATCAGCCCCAGCATTTT. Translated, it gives CASNPGGDQPQHF.

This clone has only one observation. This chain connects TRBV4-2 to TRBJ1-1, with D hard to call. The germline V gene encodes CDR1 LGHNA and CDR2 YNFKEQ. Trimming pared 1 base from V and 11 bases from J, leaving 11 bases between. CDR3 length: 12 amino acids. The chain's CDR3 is CASSQVTGKAFF. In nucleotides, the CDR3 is TGTGCCAGCAGCCAAGTCACCGGTAAGGCTTTCTTT.

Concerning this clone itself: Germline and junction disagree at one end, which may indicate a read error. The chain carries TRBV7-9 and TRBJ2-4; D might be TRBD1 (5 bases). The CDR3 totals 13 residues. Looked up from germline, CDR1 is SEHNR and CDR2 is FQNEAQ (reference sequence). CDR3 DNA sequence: TGTGCCAGCAGCTTAGCGGGAAGGGGTCCGTCATTATTC. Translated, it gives CASSLAGRGPSLF.

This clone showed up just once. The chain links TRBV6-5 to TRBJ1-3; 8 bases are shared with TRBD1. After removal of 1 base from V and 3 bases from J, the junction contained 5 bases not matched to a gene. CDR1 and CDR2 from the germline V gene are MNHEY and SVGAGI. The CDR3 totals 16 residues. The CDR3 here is CASSYFSTGVGNTIYF. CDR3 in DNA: TGTGCCAGCAGTTACTTCTCGACAGGGGTTGGAAACACCATATATTTT.

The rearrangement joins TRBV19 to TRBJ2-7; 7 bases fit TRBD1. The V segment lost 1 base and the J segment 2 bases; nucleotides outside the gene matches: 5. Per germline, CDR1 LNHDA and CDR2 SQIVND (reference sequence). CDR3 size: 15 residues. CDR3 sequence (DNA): TGTGCCAGTAGTATAGCGCTAGGACAGGCCTACGAGCAGTACTTC. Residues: CASSIALGQAYEQYF.